This T cell receptor beta chain was profiled in a study of control samples from healthy donors and cancer patients. Libraries were prepared by immunoSEQ multiplex PCR; TCRdb keeps only in-frame clonotypes and omits some of them. The sample includes some 190,000 clones, roughly nine tenths of them seen just once. CDR3 length: 16 residues. J lost 2 bases, V lost 6 bases, and 10 bases had no gene match. The germline V gene has CDR1 MNHEY and CDR2 SMNVEV (reference sequence). The specimen was blood. The origin of this receptor is a young man in good health. The chain employs TRBV27 and TRBJ2-3, with TRBD2 identical over 8 bases. CDR3 DNA sequence: TGTGCCAGCAGATCCCTGGGCGGGGGGATCACAGATACGCAGTATTTT. This sequence encodes CASRSLGGGITDTQYF.